The entry that follows covers one T cell receptor beta chain sequence. The specificity of this receptor is unknown. Base-call qualities are not available, and no considerably larger clone is one nucleotide away. TCRbeta CDR3 regions were amplified from genomic DNA using the immunoSEQ Assay, a bias-controlled multiplex PCR. Per the source publication's procedure: The number of nucleated cells in each sample was estimated by amplification of reference gene primers within the assay. To quantify the absolute abundance of each unique TCRbeta CDR3 rearrangement, sequence reads were collapsed and filtered. For each sample, productive Simpson clonality was calculated as the square root of Simpson's diversity index over productive rearrangements. The immuneACCESS repertoire file appears here via TCRdb, limited to in-frame rearrangements. These files lack a portion of the clones; in checked studies, under half of the deficit traces to unresolved V genes, and the cause of the others is not known. The V and J calls and clone size come from that table; D and trimming were worked out from the DNA. The sample profile shows about 110,000 clones; less than 75% of them were found once. 1.8% of the sample comes from the top ten.

Whole blood was collected in K2EDTA tubes by collaborating institutions according to the institutions' own protocols. For TCRbeta analysis, collaborators shipped samples in one of three forms: frozen whole blood, isolated PBMCs, or DNA extracted from either of those sample types. The sample belongs to a study of blood T cell repertoires in COVID-19 (dated by TCRdb to 2020 to 2021). The study in broad terms: Samples from collaborators originated in the United States, Italy and Spain and spanned both the acute and convalescent phases of COVID-19. The prospective study material was composed of cDNA or gDNA derived from T cells, B-cell-depleted T cells, or PBMCs. The dataset comprised deeply sampled blood TCRbeta repertoires from subjects exposed to, actively infected with, or recovered from COVID-19. A freely available public database, intended as a resource for researchers studying the immune response to SARS-CoV-2, is where the repertoires were released. The samples were drawn from the first 160 participants of the ongoing ImmuneRACE study and from 1,200 or so subjects provided by 6 global collaborators. Nearly every sample came with metadata listing a de-identified subject ID, COVID-19 status, age in years and sex. Where available, HLA class I and class II types were taken from metadata supplied by the sample provider and were not determined by assay-based typing. Results the study describes overall, beyond this receptor: Clinical and demographic metadata were provided uncurated, with the amount varying by source and participant.

This sequence originates from a woman aged 40 to 50 with acute or convalescent COVID-19. Material for sequencing was peripheral blood.

The nucleotides are TGTGCCAGCAGCGTAGGGCCACACACTGAAGCTTTCTTT. This sequence encodes CASSVGPHTEAFF. The chain was built from TRBV9 and TRBJ1-1, with no reliable assignment of the D segment. CDR1 and CDR2, per the germline V gene, are SGDLS and YYNGEE. The CDR3 covers 13 residues, taking in both the cysteine and the phenylalanine. This entry keeps only the CDR3 DNA: 39 bases, framed from base 1. V is cut by 0 bases and J by 3 bases, and the space between the germline ends is 6 bases.